This TCR beta chain was sequenced in a study of T cells after yellow fever vaccination. Study as a whole: Preparation used SMART-Seq v4 Ultra Low Input for the low-cell-number fractions.

To note about this clonotype: Antigen specificity is unknown.

Broader study findings: Though weaker, the secondary response peaked faster, on day 5 versus 15. The booster saw the reappearance of most primary-vaccination clones (approximately 97% CD4, less than 90% CD8).

The germline CDR1 and CDR2 sequences are MNHEY and SVGEGT. Trimming shortened V by 7 bases and J by 1 base, and 14 bases separated the two germline ends. The CDR3 has 15 residues. A universal primer site and UMIs were added as TCR cDNA was made by 5'RACE template switching. TCRdb called the 5' RACE reads again in MiXCR, with one record for every CDR3 protein. Among around 100,000 distinct CDR3 sequences listed, roughly 8.4% were seen once. The TCR originated in a man aged 30 to 45 who received the YFV17D yellow fever vaccine. The specimen comprised CD8+ T cells sorted from PBMCs, sampled 45 days after the yellow fever booster vaccination. The V gene is TRBV6-2 or TRBV6-3, the J gene TRBJ1-5; the D is unclear. The CDR3 nucleotides read TGTGCCAGCAAGTGGGCGATAGAAAGCAATCAGCCCCAGCATTTT. This codes for CASKWAIESNQPQHF.